The next 20 T cell receptor beta chains were all read from a single sample in a study of cytomegalovirus exposure and HLA in healthy donors. The PCR employed 60 Vbeta primers together with 13 Jbeta primers. Data came from immunoSEQ multiplex PCR; TCRdb stores just in-frame clones and leaves some out. The sample includes some 80,000 clones, about four fifths seen only once; the top ten take around 6.4%. Sequencing was carried out using PBMCs. These receptors all stem from a man between 18 and 35 years old in good health and CMV-seropositive.

The chain has TRBV5-1 and TRBJ2-1; 11 nucleotides align to TRBD2. Trimming cost V 4 bases and J 5 bases; bases outside gene matches: 5. This CDR3 is 15 amino acids long. Germline-derived CDR1 and CDR2 are SGHRS and YFSETQ. CDR3 residues: CASSLGLAENNEQFF. The DNA for the CDR3 is TGCGCCAGCAGCCTGGGACTAGCGGAGAACAATGAGCAGTTCTTC.

Here the CDR3 reads CAVRELAGYEQYF. The CDR3 nucleotides read TGTGCCGTCAGGGAATTAGCCGGGTACGAGCAGTACTTC. This chain links TRBV6-5 with TRBJ2-7, with D maybe TRBD1 (5 bases). The germline V gene has CDR1 MNHEY and CDR2 SVGAGI. The ends were cut back, 11 bases at V and 4 bases at J, with 18 bases in the middle. This CDR3 has 13 amino acids.

This clone was seen more than once but under ten times. J is TRBJ1-1 and V is TRBV14; D not certain. The CDR3 loop spans 13 amino acids. The germline gives CDR1 SGHDN, CDR2 FVKESK. Trimming removed 4 bases from V and 0 bases from J, with 6 bases in between. CDR3 loop: CASSPSMNTEAFF. The CDR3 nucleotides read TGTGCCAGCAGCCCTAGTATGAACACTGAAGCTTTCTTT.

The rearrangement joins TRBV4-1 to TRBJ2-2, with 9 bases aligning to TRBD2. The germline CDR1 and CDR2 sequences are MGHRA and YSYEKL. This CDR3 has 14 residues. V lost 5 bases and J lost 4; bases outside the gene matches: 2. The CDR3 DNA sequence: TGCGCCAGCAGCACGGGACTAGCCACCGGGGAGCTGTTTTTT. Amino acid sequence: CASSTGLATGELFF.

The V gene is TRBV4-1, the J gene TRBJ1-3; no definite D call. The V and J ends lost 1 base and 0 bases respectively, with 16 bases between them. This CDR3 has 18 residues. Germline lookup yields CDR1 MGHRA and CDR2 YSYEKL. In DNA form, the CDR3 reads TGCGCCAGCAGCCAAGTAGTAATCGGGGTCTTCTCTGGAAACACCATATATTTT. It encodes CASSQVVIGVFSGNTIYF.

The chain is built from TRBV6-5 and TRBJ1-2; 8 positions agree with TRBD1. Trimming cost V 0 bases and J 7 bases; bases outside gene matches: 1. The CDR3 spans 13 residues. Germline V gives CDR1 MNHEY, CDR2 SVGAGI. CDR3 loop: CASSYSGQGGYTF. The CDR3 DNA reads as TGTGCCAGCAGTTACTCAGGACAGGGTGGCTACACCTTC.

The V call is TRBV1, the J call TRBJ2-5; the DNA was not compared with TRBD2, the D call given in the table. TRBV1 is recorded as a pseudogene. The CDR3 contains 15 residues. CDR3 sequence reads: CTSSQDRAGQETQYF. The CDR3 bases are TGCACCAGCAGCCAAGATAGAGCGGGACAAGAGACCCAGTACTTC.

The chain employs TRBV5-4 and TRBJ2-5, with a weak D call TRBD1 (5 bases). Trimming left V 6 bases short and J 2 bases short, with 11 bases between. CDR1 and CDR2 (germline): SGHNT, YYREEE (reference sequence). The length of the CDR3 is 13 residues. The CDR3 protein is CASKPGKQETQYF. CDR3 coding DNA: TGTGCCAGCAAGCCAGGGAAGCAAGAGACCCAGTACTTC.

The CDR3 DNA is TGTGCCAGTAGTATAGATCAAGCCTATGGCTACACCTTC. Translated: CASSIDQAYGYTF. V usage is TRBV19 and J usage is TRBJ1-2; D gene uncertain. Germline values: CDR1 LNHDA, CDR2 SQIVND (reference sequence). Trimming cost V 0 bases and J 4 bases, with 6 bases left between them. The length of the CDR3 is 13 residues.

This clone showed up just once. The V and J genes are TRBV11-2 and TRBJ2-5; tentative D call: TRBD1 (5 bases). The germline V and J ends were trimmed by 4 bases and 5 bases, with 11 bases remaining between them. The CDR3 is 13 residues long. The germline V gene has CDR1 SGHAT and CDR2 FQNNGV. This CDR3 is CASSSPGWETQYF. CDR3 in DNA: TGTGCCAGCAGCTCCCCAGGGTGGGAGACCCAGTACTTC.

Notes on this clone: Other DNA sequences within the sample encode an identical CDR3. V gene TRBV6-5 combines with J gene TRBJ2-5; possible D gene TRBD2, 6 bases. CDR3 length: 14 residues. Germline V gene data show CDR1 as MNHEY and CDR2 as SVGAGI. The V end was cut by 0 bases, the J end by 2 bases, with 7 bases between. This chain's CDR3 is CASSYSAGQETQYF. The CDR3 coding sequence is TGTGCCAGCAGTTACTCCGCGGGACAAGAGACCCAGTACTTC.

The chain carries TRBV12-5 and TRBJ2-2, with D unclear. This CDR3 spans 13 amino acids. Trimming took 0 bases from V and 4 from J, leaving 3 bases between them. Per germline, CDR1 LGHNT and CDR2 FRNRAP. The CDR3 sequence: CASGLVATGELFF. In nucleotides, the CDR3 is TGTGCTAGTGGTTTGGTAGCCACCGGGGAGCTGTTTTTT.

This clone has just one count. This rearrangement joins TRBV7-9 to TRBJ1-1, with 8 bases that match TRBD1. Trimming removed 5 bases from V and 5 bases from J; junction bases left unmatched: 7. The germline V gene has CDR1 SEHNR and CDR2 FQNEAQ (reference sequence). CDR3 length: 14 residues. The CDR3 spells CASSPHRQGTEAFF. The CDR3 DNA sequence: TGTGCCAGCAGCCCGCATAGACAGGGGACTGAAGCTTTCTTT.

The chain employs TRBV25-1 and TRBJ1-2; D call uncertain. V lost 3 bases to trimming and J lost 8 bases, with 16 bases between them. Looked up from germline, CDR1 is MGHDK and CDR2 is SYGVNS. The length of the CDR3 is 14 residues. The CDR3 region is CASSDPGWDQGYTF. The CDR3 DNA sequence: TGTGCCAGCAGTGACCCGGGGTGGGATCAGGGCTACACCTTC.

This clone has at least ten counts. The rearrangement uses TRBV2 and TRBJ2-5; TRBD1 agrees at 9 bases. V shed 7 bases, J shed 5 bases, and the junction held 5 bases outside the gene matches. The CDR3 is made up of 13 amino acids. Germline V gene data show CDR1 as SNHLY and CDR2 as FYNNEI. CDR3 protein: CASTGQGMETQYF. The CDR3 nucleotides read TGTGCCAGCACCGGACAGGGGATGGAGACCCAGTACTTC.

The count of this clone is one. The chain has TRBV28 and TRBJ1-5; TRBD1 matches at 9 bases. In germline, CDR1 is MDHEN, CDR2 SYDVKM. The CDR3 spans 16 residues. Trimming at V came to 5 bases and at J to 5 bases, leaving 10 bases not matched to a gene. CDR3 loop: CASSPTSDRGYQPQHF. The CDR3 nucleotides are TGTGCCAGCAGTCCAACCTCGGACAGGGGCTATCAGCCCCAGCATTTT.

This chain links TRBV9 with TRBJ2-5; 8 bases fit TRBD2. V lost 3 bases to trimming and J lost 3 bases; unmatched junction nucleotides: 7. The CDR3 totals 15 residues. Germline assignment: CDR1 SGDLS and CDR2 YYNGEE. Written as DNA, the CDR3 is TGTGCCAGCAGCGCACGCCCGGGACTAGAAGAGACCCAGTACTTC. This encodes CASSARPGLEETQYF.

The V and J genes are TRBV29-1 and TRBJ1-1; TRBD1 matches 8 bases. CDR3 size: 14 residues. Unmatched junction bases numbered 20, after V lost 7 bases and J lost 13 bases. From germline, CDR1 is SQVTM and CDR2 ANQGSEA. The CDR3, as DNA: TGCAGCGCCGGAACGACAGGGGCGGGCCCGAACGGTTTCTTT. It encodes CSAGTTGAGPNGFF.

This chain links TRBV7-9 with TRBJ2-7, with D possibly TRBD2 on 5 matching bases. Germline CDR1 and CDR2: SEHNR and FQNEAQ (reference sequence). The CDR3 contains 14 residues. The V end was cut by 1 base, the J end by 2 bases, with 9 bases between. The CDR3 DNA follows: TGTGCCAGCAGCTTAGAGGAGGAAACCTACGAGCAGTACTTC. It encodes CASSLEEETYEQYF.

This clone was observed a handful of times. The V and J genes are TRBV4-1 and TRBJ2-1; D not certain. V was trimmed by 2 bases and J by 7 bases, leaving 9 bases between them. The CDR3 sequence is 13 residues long. Germline CDR1 MGHRA, CDR2 YSYEKL. The CDR3 DNA reads TGCGCCAGCAGCCAACCCCTAGGAAATGAGCAGTTCTTC. Protein sequence: CASSQPLGNEQFF.